One sample yielded the 16 T cell receptor beta chains listed below, sequenced in a study of T cells after yellow fever vaccination (dated by TCRdb to between 2018 and 2020). The treatment or condition label of this sample denotes: live attenuated yellow fever vaccine strain. Preparation of the library involved 5' RACE. Sequenced using an Illumina HiSeq 2500. The public reads were reprocessed in TCRdb via fastp at Q25 and MiXCR, keeping in-frame beta chains. Rows are unified per CDR3 protein, each entry keeping the most common DNA and genes. In all, the sample holds under 600,000 distinct CDR3 sequences, and approximately 15% of those were seen once. About 14% of the sample rests with the top ten. The sample here was PBMCs, taken on the day of the yellow fever booster vaccination. All receptors come from a young man who received the YFV17D yellow fever vaccine.

The chain uses TRBV24-1 and TRBJ2-3, with D maybe TRBD1 (6 bases). The ends were cut back, 4 bases at V and 2 bases at J, with 12 bases in the middle. Germline V gene data show CDR1 as KGHDR and CDR2 as SFDVKD. CDR3 size: 15 residues. The CDR3 DNA reads as TGTGCCACCAGTGACCTACAGGGAAACACAGATACGCAGTATTTT. The encoded protein is CATSDLQGNTDTQYF.

The gene calls are TRBV12-3 or TRBV12-4 and TRBJ2-1; D is tentatively TRBD1 or TRBD2 (5 bases each). Trimming shortened V by 4 bases and J by 10 bases, and 11 bases separated the two germline ends. This CDR3 is built from 12 residues. CDR3 loop: CASSSPGGEQFF. For the CDR3, the DNA is TGTGCCAGCAGTTCCCCTGGGGGAGAGCAGTTCTTC.

The gene calls are TRBV7-2 and TRBJ1-2; D perhaps matches TRBD1 (6 bases). The V gene lost 2 bases and the J gene lost 4 bases, with 11 bases spanning the gap. CDR1 is SGHTA, CDR2 FQGNSA, per germline. The CDR3 contains 14 residues. The chain's CDR3 is CASSLYQGSYGYTF. The CDR3, as DNA: TGTGCCAGCAGCTTATATCAGGGGAGCTATGGCTACACCTTC.

The chain uses TRBV4-2 and TRBJ1-6; D not certain. The CDR3 extends over 13 amino acids. Germline CDR1 LGHNA, CDR2 YNFKEQ. With 0 bases removed from V and 8 bases from J, the gap between germline ends came to 5 bases. The CDR3, as DNA: TGTGCCAGCAGCCAAGAGGAACATTCACCCCTCCACTTT. It specifies CASSQEEHSPLHF.

The V call is TRBV5-4, the J call TRBJ2-1, with 12 bases that match TRBD1. The V gene end was trimmed by 3 bases and the J gene end by 6 bases; junction bases not matched to a gene: 4. Germline V lookup: CDR1 SGHNT, CDR2 YYREEE (reference sequence). The CDR3 extends over 15 amino acids. This CDR3 is CASSSGTGGFNEQFF. In DNA form, the CDR3 reads TGTGCCAGCAGCTCTGGGACAGGGGGCTTCAATGAGCAGTTCTTC.

A word on this clonotype: A read error is possible here, since a much larger clone lies one base away. The J gene is TRBJ1-4, the V gene TRBV4-3, with 8 positions matching TRBD1. The CDR3 spans 16 residues. The germline CDR1 and CDR2 sequences are LGHNA and YSLEER. CDR3 loop: CASGQRTGSGSEKLFF. CDR3 DNA: TGCGCCAGCGGCCAGAGGACAGGGTCTGGGAGTGAAAAACTGTTTTTT.

This chain uses TRBV6-5 with TRBJ2-7; 9 nucleotides match TRBD2. The ends lost 7 bases at V and 3 bases at J; junction bases unmatched: 7. Germline lookup yields CDR1 MNHEY and CDR2 SVGAGI. There are 14 residues in the CDR3. CDR3 amino acids: CASTSSSGIYEQYF. The CDR3 DNA reads as TGTGCCAGCACTTCGTCTAGCGGGATCTACGAGCAGTACTTC.

This clonotype has just a few counts. The genes are TRBV5-1 and TRBJ1-1; the D gene is possibly TRBD1 (5 bases). Looked up from germline, CDR1 is SGHRS and CDR2 is YFSETQ. The V end was cut by 0 bases, the J end by 2 bases, with 14 bases between. CDR3 size: 16 residues. In nucleotides, the CDR3 is TGCGCCAGCAGCTTGGGAATAAGCAGGGCCAACACTGAAGCTTTCTTT. Translating it yields CASSLGISRANTEAFF.

The rearrangement joins TRBV29-1 to TRBJ2-7; possibly TRBD2 for D (6 bases). This CDR3 comprises 14 residues. V lost 0 bases and J lost 6, with 15 bases in between. The germline CDR1 and CDR2 sequences are SQVTM and ANQGSEA. Here the CDR3 DNA reads TGCAGCGTTGAAGAAGGGTCACTAGCCGGCGAGCAGTACTTC. It translates to CSVEEGSLAGEQYF.

This clonotype was recorded at least ten times. J is TRBJ2-5 and V is TRBV15, with D unclear. Germline values: CDR1 LNHNV, CDR2 YYDKDF (reference sequence). V was shortened by 0 bases and J by 8 bases, with 16 bases between the two germline ends. The CDR3 sequence is 15 residues long. The CDR3 region has the DNA TGTGCCACCAGCAGAGATCAGAGAGCGAAGATAACCCAGTACTTC. Protein: CATSRDQRAKITQYF.

This chain uses TRBV18 with TRBJ2-5; no clear D gene. V was pared by 5 bases and J by 2 bases, with 12 bases between. The V gene's germline CDR1 is KGHSH and CDR2 LQKENI. CDR3 size: 14 residues. CDR3 sequence: CASSVGIEQETQYF. The CDR3 bases are TGTGCCAGCTCAGTAGGAATTGAACAAGAGACCCAGTACTTC. Drawing the rest from reference TRBV18 and TRBJ2-5, the complete variable domain is NAGVMQNPRHLVRRRGQEARLRCSPMKGHSHVYWYRQLPEEGLKFMVYLQKENIIDESGMPKERFSAEFPKEGPSILRIQQVVRGDSAAYFCASSVGIEQETQYFGPGTRLLVL.

This clonotype was picked up a small number of times. CDR3 protein: CASSQGLATYNEQFF. CDR3 bases: TGTGCCAGCAGCCAAGGACTAGCGACTTACAATGAGCAGTTCTTC. V and J are TRBV6-2 or TRBV6-3 and TRBJ2-1; TRBD2 matches at 9 bases. After removal of 6 bases from V and 4 bases from J, the junction contained 7 bases not matched to a gene. The V gene's germline CDR1 is MNHEY and CDR2 SVGEGT. The CDR3 covers 15 residues.

This clonotype was recorded a few times. This chain uses TRBV5-6 with TRBJ1-2; D is undetermined. V lost 7 bases and J 8 bases, leaving 30 bases between the germline ends. CDR1 and CDR2 from the germline V gene are SGHDT and YYEEEE. The CDR3 spans 17 residues. The chain's CDR3 is CASFYGSGLQTSRGYTF. The CDR3, as DNA: TGTGCCAGCTTTTACGGGTCCGGACTCCAGACGTCGAGGGGCTACACCTTC.

The CDR3 loop is CASSFNRGRTDTQYF. The CDR3 DNA sequence: TGTGCCAGCAGCTTCAATAGGGGACGCACAGATACGCAGTATTTT. V is TRBV7-2 and J is TRBJ2-3, with D perhaps assigned TRBD1 or TRBD2 (5 bases each). Germline loops: CDR1 SGHTA, CDR2 FQGNSA. V lost 3 bases and J 1 base, leaving 11 bases between the germline ends. The CDR3 is made up of 15 amino acids.

This clonotype was found a few times. The J gene is TRBJ1-6, the V gene TRBV5-1; 9 bases line up with TRBD1. V dropped 0 bases and J dropped 10; count of bases not matched to a gene: 5. The CDR3 totals 15 residues. Germline values: CDR1 SGHRS, CDR2 YFSETQ. CDR3 sequence: CASSLGGQGRSPLHF. The DNA of the CDR3 is TGCGCCAGCAGCTTGGGAGGACAGGGGAGATCACCCCTCCACTTT.

CDR3 sequence (DNA): TGTGCCAGCAGTTACGAGGGACTAGCGGGAGAAGGAACCGGGGAGCTGTTTTTT. This gives the protein CASSYEGLAGEGTGELFF. The chain is built from TRBV6-2 or TRBV6-3 and TRBJ2-2; 14 bases agree with TRBD2. V was pared by 2 bases and J by 5 bases, with 7 bases of the junction left unmatched. The CDR3 loop spans 18 amino acids. In germline, CDR1 is MNHEY, CDR2 SVGEGT.